This T cell receptor (beta chain) stems from a study of T cell responses to AZD1222 COVID-19 vaccine. Turning to this clone: What it binds is not known.

CDR1 is KGHSH, CDR2 LQKENI, per germline. Trimming cost V 0 bases and J 1 base; bases outside gene matches: 4. The CDR3 spans 16 residues. Broader study findings: The reported proportion of spike-specific TCRs targeting unmutated variant regions was nearly half. Two AZD1222 administrations were followed by greater Spike-specific TCR breadth and depth. Donors skewed white British and female; clonal diversity was possibly underestimated.

The assay was immunoSEQ multiplex PCR, and TCRdb's table has in-frame clones only and misses some. The table includes roughly 190,000 clones, about 92% detected once. The TCR was taken from an adult who received the MenACWY meningococcal vaccine as a control. Sequenced here: peripheral blood, sampled 28 days after the second dose of the MenACWY control vaccine. This chain uses TRBV18 with TRBJ1-1; 8 bases are a match to TRBD1. As DNA, the CDR3 is TGTGCCAGCTCACCACCGGACAGGGCCCCGAACACTGAAGCTTTCTTT. Encoded protein: CASSPPDRAPNTEAFF.